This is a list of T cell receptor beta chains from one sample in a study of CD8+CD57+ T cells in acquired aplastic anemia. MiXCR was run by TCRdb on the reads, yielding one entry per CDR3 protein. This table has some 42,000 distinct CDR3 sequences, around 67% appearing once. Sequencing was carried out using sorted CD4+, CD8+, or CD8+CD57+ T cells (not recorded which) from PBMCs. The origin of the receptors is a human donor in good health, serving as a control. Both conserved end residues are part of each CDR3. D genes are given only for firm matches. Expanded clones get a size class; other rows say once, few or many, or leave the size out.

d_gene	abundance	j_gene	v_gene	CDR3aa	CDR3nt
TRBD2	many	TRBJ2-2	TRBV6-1	CASSHHSGGANTGELFF	TGTGCCAGCAGCCATCATAGCGGGGGGGCAAACACCGGGGAGCTGTTTTTT
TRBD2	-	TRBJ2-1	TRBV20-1	CSARGGLAGPLGHNEQFF	TGCAGTGCTAGAGGGGGACTAGCGGGACCATTGGGGCACAATGAGCAGTTCTTC
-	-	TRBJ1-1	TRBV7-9	CATSRDGPNLF	TGTGCCACCAGCAGAGATGGTCCGAATCTATTT
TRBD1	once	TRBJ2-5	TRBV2	CASSDWTGGMETQYF	TGTGCCAGCAGTGACTGGACAGGGGGCATGGAGACCCAGTACTTC
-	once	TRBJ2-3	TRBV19	CASMGGGTFTDTQYF	TGTGCCAGTATGGGCGGGGGCACTTTCACAGATACGCAGTATTTT
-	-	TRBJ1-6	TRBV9	CASSVGQGSPLHF	TGTGCCAGCAGCGTAGGCCAGGGGTCACCCCTCCACTTT
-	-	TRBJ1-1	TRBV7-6	CASSLATGGGNTEAFF	TGTGCCAGCAGCTTAGCGACCGGGGGTGGAAACACTGAAGCTTTCTTT
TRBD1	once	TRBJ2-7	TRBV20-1	CSTRTGESYEQYF	TGCAGTACGAGGACAGGGGAATCCTACGAGCAGTACTTC
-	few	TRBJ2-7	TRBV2	CASSEVQSYEQYF	TGTGCCAGCAGTGAAGTTCAGTCGTACGAGCAGTACTTC
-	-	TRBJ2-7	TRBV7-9	CASSLRGDPSYEQYF	TGTGCCAGCAGCTTAAGGGGGGACCCCTCCTACGAGCAGTACTTC
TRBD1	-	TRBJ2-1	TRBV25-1	CASSELTGSYNEQFF	TGTGCCAGCAGTGAATTGACAGGGTCATACAATGAGCAGTTCTTC
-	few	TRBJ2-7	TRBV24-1	CATLNYHHSYEQYF	TGTGCCACCTTGAACTACCACCACTCCTACGAGCAGTACTTC
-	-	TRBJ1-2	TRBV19	CASSIQGQGGGYGYTF	TGTGCCAGTAGTATCCAGGGACAAGGAGGTGGCTATGGCTACACCTTC
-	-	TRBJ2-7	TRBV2	CASCRRGNEQYF	TGTGCCAGCTGTCGACGGGGTAACGAGCAGTACTTC
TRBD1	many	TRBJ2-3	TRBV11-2	CASSLEVLTGGTDTQYF	TGTGCCAGCAGCTTAGAAGTGCTGACAGGGGGGACAGATACGCAGTATTTT
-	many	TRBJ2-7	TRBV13	CASSLQNSYEQYF	TGTGCCAGCAGCTTACAGAACTCCTACGAGCAGTACTTC
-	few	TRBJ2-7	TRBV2	CASRAGSTYEQYF	TGTGCCAGCAGAGCAGGGAGCACCTACGAGCAGTACTTC
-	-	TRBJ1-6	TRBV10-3	CAISEVGGALHF	TGTGCCATCAGTGAAGTCGGGGGGGCCCTCCACTTT
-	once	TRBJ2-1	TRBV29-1	CSVELLGSSSYNEQFF	TGCAGCGTTGAACTCCTGGGGAGTAGCTCCTACAATGAGCAGTTCTTC
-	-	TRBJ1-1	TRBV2	CAIRRGVLNTEAFF	TGTGCCATTAGGCGAGGGGTCCTCAACACTGAAGCTTTCTTT
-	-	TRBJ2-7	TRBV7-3	CASSFHGYEQYF	TGTGCCAGCAGCTTTCACGGGTACGAGCAGTACTTC
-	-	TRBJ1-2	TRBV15	CATSSGRDYGYTF	TGTGCCACCAGCAGCGGCAGGGACTATGGCTACACCTTC
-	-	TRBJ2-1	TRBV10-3	CAISDKGLHEQFF	TGTGCCATCAGTGATAAGGGCCTACATGAGCAGTTCTTC
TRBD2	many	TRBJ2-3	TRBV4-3	CASSQDLQRGAPDTQYF	TGCGCCAGCAGCCAAGATCTCCAGCGGGGGGCACCAGATACGCAGTATTTT
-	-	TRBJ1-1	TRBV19	CASRRGDTEAFF	TGTGCCAGTAGAAGGGGTGACACTGAAGCTTTCTTT
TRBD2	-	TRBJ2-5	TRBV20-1	CSARSAPSGEDETQYF	TGCAGTGCTAGATCCGCGCCTAGCGGGGAGGATGAGACCCAGTACTTC
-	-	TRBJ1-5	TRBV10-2	CASSDVVSGLNQPQHF	TGCGCCAGCAGTGACGTCGTTTCGGGTCTCAATCAGCCCCAGCATTTT
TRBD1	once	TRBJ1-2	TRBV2	CASSPYQGDYGYTF	TGTGCCAGCAGCCCGTATCAGGGGGACTATGGCTACACCTTC
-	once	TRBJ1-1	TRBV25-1	CASSKDRYTEAFF	TGTGCCAGCAGCAAAGACAGATACACTGAAGCTTTCTTT